This entry is about one T cell receptor (beta chain). V shed 3 bases, J shed 1 base, and the junction held 12 bases outside the gene matches. This CDR3 spans 19 amino acids. Germline lookup yields CDR1 LGHNA and CDR2 YNFKEQ. This sample was included in a study of blood T cells in healthy people across ages. The second PCR ran roughly 6 to 11 cycles with a sample-barcoded 5' primer and J-beta primers. Each cDNA molecule was tagged by a template-switch adaptor with 12 random nucleotides. TCRdb reprocessed the 5' RACE reads with MiXCR, giving one entry per CDR3 protein. The table has around 1.5 million distinct CDR3 sequences, 59% seen once.

This TCR was recovered from a man aged 18 to 29 in good health. The sample was blood. The rearrangement uses TRBV4-2 and TRBJ2-2; 9 bases align to TRBD2. The CDR3 DNA reads TGTGCCAGCAGCCACCCCCGGGATAGCGGGAGTGTGAACACCGGGGAGCTGTTTTTT. Translating it yields CASSHPRDSGSVNTGELFF.